This T cell receptor (beta chain) was sequenced during a study of blood T cell repertoires in COVID-19. Generated by immunoSEQ multiplex PCR, the TCRdb table keeps only in-frame clones and is missing some. Of approximately 390,000 clones in the sample, roughly 86% are singletons; the top ten hold about 2.3%. The germline gives CDR1 SGHDT, CDR2 YYEEEE. Losses at the gene ends were 3 bases for V and 7 bases for J; bases not matched to a gene: 2. The CDR3 contains 13 residues. Sequenced: peripheral blood. The chain employs TRBV5-6 and TRBJ1-5; 9 positions agree with TRBD1. This receptor was identified in an older woman with COVID-19, enrolled during active disease. CDR3 sequence (DNA): TGTGCCAGCAGCTCGGACAGGGGACAGCCCCAGCATTTT. Translated, it gives CASSSDRGQPQHF. The complete variable domain, with remaining parts taken from reference TRBV5-6 and TRBJ1-5, reads DAGVTQSPTHLIKTRGQQVTLRCSPKSGHDTVSWYQQALGQGPQFIFQYYEEEERQRGNFPDRFSGHQFPNYSSELNVNALLLGDSALYLCASSSDRGQPQHFGDGTRLSIL.